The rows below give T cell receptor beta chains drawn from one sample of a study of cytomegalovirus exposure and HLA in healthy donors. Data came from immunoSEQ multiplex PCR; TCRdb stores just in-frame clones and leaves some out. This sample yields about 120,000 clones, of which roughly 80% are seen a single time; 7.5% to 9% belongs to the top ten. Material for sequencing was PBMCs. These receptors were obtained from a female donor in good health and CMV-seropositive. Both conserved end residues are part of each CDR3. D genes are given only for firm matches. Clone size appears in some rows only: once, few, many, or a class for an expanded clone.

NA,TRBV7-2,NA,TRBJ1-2,CASSPGGSGGGGYTF,TGTGCCAGCAGCCCCGGGGGGAGCGGAGGCGGGGGCTACACCTTC
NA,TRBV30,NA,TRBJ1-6,CAWKRAFIGSPLHF,TGTGCCTGGAAGAGGGCGTTTATAGGTTCCCCCCTCCACTTT
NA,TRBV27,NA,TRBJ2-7,CASSLRDNYEQYF,TGTGCCAGCAGTTTACGAGACAATTACGAGCAGTACTTC
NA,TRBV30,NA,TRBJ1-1,CAWSALFSEAFF,TGTGCCTGGAGTGCGTTGTTTTCTGAAGCTTTCTTT
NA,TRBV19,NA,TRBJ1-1,CASSILPGNTEAFF,TGTGCCAGTAGTATCCTCCCGGGGAACACTGAAGCTTTCTTT
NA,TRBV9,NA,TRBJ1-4,CASSVGAGNEKLFF,TGTGCCAGCAGCGTAGGGGCAGGCAATGAAAAACTGTTTTTT
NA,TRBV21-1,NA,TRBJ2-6,CASTQGVGANVLTF,TGTGCCAGCACCCAGGGGGTTGGGGCCAACGTCCTGACTTTC
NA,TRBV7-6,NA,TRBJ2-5,CASGKVQGPQETQYF,TGTGCCAGCGGAAAGGTGCAGGGCCCTCAAGAGACCCAGTACTTC
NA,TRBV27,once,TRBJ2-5,CASSLTGRETQYF,TGTGCCAGCAGTCTGACAGGGAGGGAGACCCAGTACTTC
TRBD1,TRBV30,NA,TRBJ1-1,CAWSGTGGSEAFF,TGTGCCTGGAGTGGGACAGGGGGTTCTGAAGCTTTCTTT
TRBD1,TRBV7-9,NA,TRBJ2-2,CASSFGDRPANTGELFF,TGTGCCAGCAGCTTCGGGGACAGGCCCGCGAACACCGGGGAGCTGTTTTTT
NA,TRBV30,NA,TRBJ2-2,CAWSGQYSGELFF,TGTGCCTGGAGTGGACAGTACTCCGGGGAGCTGTTTTTT
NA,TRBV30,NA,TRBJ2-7,CAWRAGAGYEQYF,TGTGCCTGGAGGGCAGGGGCCGGCTACGAGCAGTACTTC
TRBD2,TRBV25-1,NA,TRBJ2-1,CASTPAGGSYNEQFF,TGTGCCAGCACCCCAGCGGGGGGCTCCTACAATGAGCAGTTCTTC
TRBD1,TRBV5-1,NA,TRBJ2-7,CASSAMTGAGEQYF,TGCGCCAGCAGCGCAATGACAGGGGCCGGCGAGCAGTACTTC
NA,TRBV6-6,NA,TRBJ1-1,CASRRGWGNTEAFF,TGTGCCAGCAGGAGAGGGTGGGGGAACACTGAAGCTTTCTTT
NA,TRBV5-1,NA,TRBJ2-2,CASRLSLTGELFF,TGCGCCAGCCGACTATCTTTAACCGGGGAGCTGTTTTTT
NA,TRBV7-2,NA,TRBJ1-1,CASSEQGRLNEAFF,TGTGCCAGCAGCGAGCAGGGAAGACTCAATGAAGCTTTCTTT
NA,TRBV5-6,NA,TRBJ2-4,CASNAPGSIQYF,TGTGCCAGCAACGCGCCAGGATCCATTCAGTACTTC
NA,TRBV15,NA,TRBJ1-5,CATSREVSSVINQPQHF,TGTGCCACCAGCAGAGAGGTTAGCAGCGTGATTAATCAGCCCCAGCATTTT
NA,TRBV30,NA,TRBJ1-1,CAWSNNVGRVNTEAFF,TGTGCCTGGAGTAACAACGTGGGGAGGGTGAACACTGAAGCTTTCTTT